This TCR beta chain was sequenced for a study of shared clonotypes between healthy human individuals. Study outcomes and limitations: Inspection by rarefaction showed sorted-subset sequencing to be incomplete despite large depth.

The material for each subset, its genomic DNA, was split evenly across several immunoSEQ plates. The data were produced by immunoSEQ multiplex PCR, yet TCRdb's version contains in-frame clones alone and is incomplete. The sample yields fewer than 850,000 clones, approximately 79% seen once. This clone appeared once. As yet, its antigen is unknown. Healthy HIV-negative adults without recent acute infections or vaccinations served as donors. Only Caucasian adults living in Nashville, Tennessee served as donors. The sequencing input was memory CD4+ T cells sorted from blood. Specified subset: CD45RA-negative fraction. The sequence was collected from a young woman in good health.

CDR3 residues: CASSTGGGIAYEQYF. The CDR3 DNA is TGTGCCAGCAGCACCGGAGGGGGTATAGCCTACGAGCAGTACTTC. V usage is TRBV5-5 and J usage is TRBJ2-7, with D perhaps TRBD1 or TRBD2 (6 bases each). The CDR3 runs 15 residues. Germline values: CDR1 SGHKS, CDR2 YYEKEE (reference sequence). V was cut by 4 bases and J by 2 bases, with 16 bases left in between. The full variable domain, in which reference TRBV5-5 and TRBJ2-7 provide the parts outside the CDR3, is DAGVTQSPTHLIKTRGQQVTLRCSPISGHKSVSWYQQVLGQGPQFIFQYYEKEERGRGNFPDRFSARQFPNYSSELNVNALLLGDSALYLCASSTGGGIAYEQYFGPGTRLTVT.